This T cell receptor (beta chain) was found in a study of blood T cell repertoires in COVID-19. Study summary: Donors in the United States, Italy and Spain gave samples during acute or convalescent COVID-19. In each case, the material was cDNA or gDNA derived from T cells, B-cell-depleted T cells, or PBMCs.

This CDR3 has 15 amino acids. Germline V gene lookup returns CDR1 SGHNT and CDR2 YYREEE (reference sequence). The ends were cut back, 6 bases at V and 6 bases at J, with 20 bases in the middle. As processed by the authors: Counts of nucleated cells, estimated from reference gene primer amplification, were obtained. Assay: immunoSEQ multiplex PCR; the TCRdb copy retains only in-frame clones and omits some. The DNA gave D and trimming, while V, J and clone size come from that table. The table has about 210,000 clones, 92% seen once. This TCR came from a man aged 25 to 40 with acute or convalescent COVID-19. The chain couples TRBV5-4 to TRBJ2-3; TRBD2 might be the D (6 bases). Sequenced material: peripheral blood. CDR3 nucleotides: TGTGCCAGCACCCAGTATGGGACTGAAGGGGATACGCAGTATTTT. Its protein is CASTQYGTEGDTQYF.